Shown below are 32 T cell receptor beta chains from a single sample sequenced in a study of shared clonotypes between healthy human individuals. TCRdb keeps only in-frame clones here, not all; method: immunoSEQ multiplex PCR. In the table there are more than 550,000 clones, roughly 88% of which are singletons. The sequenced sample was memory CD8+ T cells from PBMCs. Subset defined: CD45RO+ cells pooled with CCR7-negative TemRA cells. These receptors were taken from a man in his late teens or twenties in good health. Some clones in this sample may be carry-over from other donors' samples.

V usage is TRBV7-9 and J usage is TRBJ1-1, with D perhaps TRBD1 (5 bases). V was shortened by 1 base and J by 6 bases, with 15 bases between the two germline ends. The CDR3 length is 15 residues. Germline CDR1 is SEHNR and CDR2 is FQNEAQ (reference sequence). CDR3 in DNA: TGTGCCAGCAGCTTAGTTGGCACACCGGGGGCTGAAGCTTTCTTT. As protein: CASSLVGTPGAEAFF.

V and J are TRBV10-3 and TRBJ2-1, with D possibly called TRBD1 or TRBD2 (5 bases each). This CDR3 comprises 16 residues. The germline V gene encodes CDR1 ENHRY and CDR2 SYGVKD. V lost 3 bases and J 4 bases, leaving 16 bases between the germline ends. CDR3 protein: CAISETGTPGYNEQFF. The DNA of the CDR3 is TGTGCCATCAGTGAAACCGGGACCCCGGGTTACAATGAGCAGTTCTTC.

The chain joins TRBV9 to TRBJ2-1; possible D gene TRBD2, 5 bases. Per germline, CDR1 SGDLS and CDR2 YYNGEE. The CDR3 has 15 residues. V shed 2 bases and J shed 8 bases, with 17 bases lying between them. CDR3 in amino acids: CASSVLLNVGDEQFF. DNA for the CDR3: TGTGCCAGCAGCGTGTTACTAAATGTCGGGGATGAGCAGTTCTTC.

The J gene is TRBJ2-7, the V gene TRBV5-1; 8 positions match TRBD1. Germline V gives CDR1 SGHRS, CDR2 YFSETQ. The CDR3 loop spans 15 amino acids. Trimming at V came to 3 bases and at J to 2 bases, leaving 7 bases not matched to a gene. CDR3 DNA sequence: TGCGCCAGCAGCTCACCGGGACAGGCAACCTACGAGCAGTACTTC. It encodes CASSSPGQATYEQYF.

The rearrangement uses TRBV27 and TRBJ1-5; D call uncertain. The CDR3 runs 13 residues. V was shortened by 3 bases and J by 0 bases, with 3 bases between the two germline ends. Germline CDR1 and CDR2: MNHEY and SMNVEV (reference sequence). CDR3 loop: CASSFDSNQPQHF. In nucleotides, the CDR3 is TGTGCCAGCAGTTTCGATAGCAATCAGCCCCAGCATTTT.

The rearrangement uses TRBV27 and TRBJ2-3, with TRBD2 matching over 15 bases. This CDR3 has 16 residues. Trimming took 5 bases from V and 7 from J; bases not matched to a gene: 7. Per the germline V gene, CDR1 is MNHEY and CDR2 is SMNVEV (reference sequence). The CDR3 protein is CASSIGTSGRKHTQYF. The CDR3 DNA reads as TGTGCCAGCAGTATCGGGACTAGCGGGAGGAAACATACGCAGTATTTT.

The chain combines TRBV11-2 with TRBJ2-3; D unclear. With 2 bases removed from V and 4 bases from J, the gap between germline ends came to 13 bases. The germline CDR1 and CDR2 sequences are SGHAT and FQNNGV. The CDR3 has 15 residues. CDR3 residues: CASSLLLALADTQYF. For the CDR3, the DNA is TGTGCCAGCAGCTTATTGCTTGCTCTGGCAGATACGCAGTATTTT.

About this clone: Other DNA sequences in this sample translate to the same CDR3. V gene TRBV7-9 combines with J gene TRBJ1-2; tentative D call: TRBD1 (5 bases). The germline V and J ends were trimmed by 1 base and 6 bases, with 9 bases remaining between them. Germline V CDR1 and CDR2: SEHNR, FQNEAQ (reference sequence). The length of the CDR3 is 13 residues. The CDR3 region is CASSLGQGDGYTF. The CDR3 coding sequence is TGTGCCAGCAGCTTAGGGCAGGGCGATGGCTACACCTTC.

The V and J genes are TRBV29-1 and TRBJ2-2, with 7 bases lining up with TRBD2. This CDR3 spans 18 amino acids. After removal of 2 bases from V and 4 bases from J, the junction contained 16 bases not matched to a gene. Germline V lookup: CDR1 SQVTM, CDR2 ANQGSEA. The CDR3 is CSVETRASGRRATGELFF. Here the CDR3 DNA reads TGCAGCGTTGAAACTAGGGCTAGCGGACGAAGGGCCACCGGGGAGCTGTTTTTT.

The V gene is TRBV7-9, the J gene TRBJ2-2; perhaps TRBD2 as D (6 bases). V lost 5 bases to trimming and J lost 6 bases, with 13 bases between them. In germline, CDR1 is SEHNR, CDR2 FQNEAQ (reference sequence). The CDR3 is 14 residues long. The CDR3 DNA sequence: TGTGCCAGCAGCGCCAGACTAGTTCCCGGGGAGCTGTTTTTT. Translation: CASSARLVPGELFF.

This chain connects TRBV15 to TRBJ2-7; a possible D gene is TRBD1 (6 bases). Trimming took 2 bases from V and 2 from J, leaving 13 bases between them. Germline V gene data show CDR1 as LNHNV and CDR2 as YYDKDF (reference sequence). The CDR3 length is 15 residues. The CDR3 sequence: CATSRQPDRTYEQYF. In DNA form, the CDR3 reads TGTGCCACCAGCAGACAACCTGACAGGACCTACGAGCAGTACTTC.

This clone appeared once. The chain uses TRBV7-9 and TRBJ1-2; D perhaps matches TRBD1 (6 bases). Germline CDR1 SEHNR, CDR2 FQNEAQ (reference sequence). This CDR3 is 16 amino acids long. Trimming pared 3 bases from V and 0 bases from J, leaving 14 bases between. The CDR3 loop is CASSFPTGLANYGYTF. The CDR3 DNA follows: TGTGCCAGCAGCTTCCCGACAGGTCTAGCTAACTATGGCTACACCTTC.

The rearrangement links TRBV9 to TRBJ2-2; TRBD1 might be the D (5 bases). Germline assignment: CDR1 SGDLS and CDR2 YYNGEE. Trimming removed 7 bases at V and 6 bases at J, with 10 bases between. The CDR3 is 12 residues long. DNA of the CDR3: TGTGCCAGCGGGGCTTTGTCCGGGGAGCTGTTTTTT. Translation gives CASGALSGELFF. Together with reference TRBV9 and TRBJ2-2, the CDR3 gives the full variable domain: DSGVTQTPKHLITATGQRVTLRCSPRSGDLSVYWYQQSLDQGLQFLIQYYNGEERAKGNILERFSAQQFPDLHSELNLSSLELGDSALYFCASGALSGELFFGEGSRLTVL.

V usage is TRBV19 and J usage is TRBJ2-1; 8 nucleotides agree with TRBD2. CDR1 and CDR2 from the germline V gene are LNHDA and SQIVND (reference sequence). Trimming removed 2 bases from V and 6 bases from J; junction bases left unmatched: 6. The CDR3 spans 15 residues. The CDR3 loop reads CASSIMAGGVNEQFF. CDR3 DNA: TGTGCCAGTAGTATAATGGCGGGAGGCGTCAATGAGCAGTTCTTC.

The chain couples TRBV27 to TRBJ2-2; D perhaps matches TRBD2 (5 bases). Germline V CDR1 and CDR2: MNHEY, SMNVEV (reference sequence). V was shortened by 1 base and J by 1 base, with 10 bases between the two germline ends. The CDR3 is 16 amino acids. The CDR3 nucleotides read TGTGCCAGCAGTTTATGGAGCGGACGGAACACCGGGGAGCTGTTTTTT. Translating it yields CASSLWSGRNTGELFF.

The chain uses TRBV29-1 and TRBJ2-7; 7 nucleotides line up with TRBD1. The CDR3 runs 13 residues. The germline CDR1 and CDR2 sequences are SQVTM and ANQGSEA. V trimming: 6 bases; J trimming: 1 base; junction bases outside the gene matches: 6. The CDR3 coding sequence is TGCAGCGTCATGACAGGGTGGTCCTACGAGCAGTACTTC. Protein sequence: CSVMTGWSYEQYF.

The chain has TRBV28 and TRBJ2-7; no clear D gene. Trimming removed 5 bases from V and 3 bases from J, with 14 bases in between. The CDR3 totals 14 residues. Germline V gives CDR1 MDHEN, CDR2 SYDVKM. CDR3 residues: CASSLRLRNYEQYF. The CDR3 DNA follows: TGTGCCAGCAGTCTGCGACTCCGAAACTACGAGCAGTACTTC. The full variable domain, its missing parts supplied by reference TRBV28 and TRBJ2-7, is DVKVTQSSRYLVKRTGEKVFLECVQDMDHENMFWYRQDPGLGLRLIYFSYDVKMKEKGDIPEGYSVSREKKERFSLILESASTNQTSMYLCASSLRLRNYEQYFGPGTRLTVT.

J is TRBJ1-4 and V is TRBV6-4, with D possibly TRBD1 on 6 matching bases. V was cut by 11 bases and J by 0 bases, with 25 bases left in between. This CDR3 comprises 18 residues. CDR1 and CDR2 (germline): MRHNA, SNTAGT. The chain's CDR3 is CACQTGQGISATNEKLFF. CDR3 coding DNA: TGTGCCTGTCAGACCGGGCAGGGGATTTCTGCAACTAATGAAAAACTGTTTTTT.

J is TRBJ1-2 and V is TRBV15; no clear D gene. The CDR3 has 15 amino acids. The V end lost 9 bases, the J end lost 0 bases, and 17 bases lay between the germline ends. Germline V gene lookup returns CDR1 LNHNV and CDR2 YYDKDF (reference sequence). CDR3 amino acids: CATAGTAKSNYGYTF. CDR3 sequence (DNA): TGTGCCACGGCCGGAACAGCGAAATCTAACTATGGCTACACCTTC.

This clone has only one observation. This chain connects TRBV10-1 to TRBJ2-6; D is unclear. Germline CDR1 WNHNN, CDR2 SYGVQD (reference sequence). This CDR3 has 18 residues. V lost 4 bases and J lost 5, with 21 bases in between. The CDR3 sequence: CASSVHQDRTSRANVLTF. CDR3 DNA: TGCGCCAGCAGTGTCCATCAAGATCGCACAAGTCGGGCCAACGTCCTGACTTTC.

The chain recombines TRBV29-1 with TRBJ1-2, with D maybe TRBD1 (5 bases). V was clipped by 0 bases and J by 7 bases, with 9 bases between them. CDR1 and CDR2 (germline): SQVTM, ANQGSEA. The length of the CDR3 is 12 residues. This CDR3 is CSVEDREAGYTF. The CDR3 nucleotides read TGCAGCGTTGAAGACAGGGAGGCTGGCTACACCTTC.

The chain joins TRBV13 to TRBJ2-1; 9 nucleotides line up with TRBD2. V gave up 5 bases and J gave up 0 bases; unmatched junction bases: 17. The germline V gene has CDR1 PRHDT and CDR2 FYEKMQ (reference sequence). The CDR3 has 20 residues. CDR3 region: CASSPPPPGLAPASYNEQFF. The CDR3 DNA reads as TGTGCCAGCAGCCCTCCTCCGCCGGGACTAGCCCCAGCCTCCTACAATGAGCAGTTCTTC.

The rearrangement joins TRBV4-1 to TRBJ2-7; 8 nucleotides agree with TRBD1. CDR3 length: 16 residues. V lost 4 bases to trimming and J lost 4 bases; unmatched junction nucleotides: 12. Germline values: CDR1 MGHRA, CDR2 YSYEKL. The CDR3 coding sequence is TGCGCCAGCAGCCCCTTCCTAAGTCAGGGGGCTTACGAGCAGTACTTC. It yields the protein CASSPFLSQGAYEQYF.

CDR3 in amino acids: CASSLQGAEEQYF. The CDR3 nucleotides read TGTGCCAGCAGCTTGCAGGGGGCGGAGGAGCAGTACTTC. This chain links TRBV5-6 with TRBJ2-7, with 8 bases fitting TRBD1. Germline lookup yields CDR1 SGHDT and CDR2 YYEEEE. The CDR3 runs 13 residues. V was clipped by 1 base and J by 7 bases; unmatched bases: 4.

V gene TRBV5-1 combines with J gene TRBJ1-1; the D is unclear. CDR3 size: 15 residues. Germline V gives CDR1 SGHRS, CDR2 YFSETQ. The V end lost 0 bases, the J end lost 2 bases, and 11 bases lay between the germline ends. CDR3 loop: CASSLEAFSNTEAFF. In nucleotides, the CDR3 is TGCGCCAGCAGCTTGGAAGCCTTTTCTAACACTGAAGCTTTCTTT.

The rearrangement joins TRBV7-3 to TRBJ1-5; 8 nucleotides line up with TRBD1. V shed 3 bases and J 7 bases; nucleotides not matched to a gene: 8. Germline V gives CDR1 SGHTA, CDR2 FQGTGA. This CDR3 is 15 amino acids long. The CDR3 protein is CASSLTTGVRQPQHF. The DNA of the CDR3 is TGTGCCAGCAGCTTGACGACAGGGGTAAGGCAGCCCCAGCATTTT.

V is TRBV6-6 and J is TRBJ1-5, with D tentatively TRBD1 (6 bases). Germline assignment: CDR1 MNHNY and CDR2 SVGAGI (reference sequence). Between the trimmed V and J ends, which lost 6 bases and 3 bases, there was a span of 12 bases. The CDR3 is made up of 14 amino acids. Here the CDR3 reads CASSPGQINQPQHF. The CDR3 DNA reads TGTGCCAGCAGCCCAGGACAGATCAATCAGCCCCAGCATTTT.

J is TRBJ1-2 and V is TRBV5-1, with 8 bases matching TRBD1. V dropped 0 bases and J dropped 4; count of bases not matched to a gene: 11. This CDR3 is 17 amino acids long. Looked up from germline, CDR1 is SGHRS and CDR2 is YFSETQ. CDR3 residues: CASSLVVAGGLGYGYTF. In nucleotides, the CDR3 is TGCGCCAGCAGCTTGGTGGTGGCAGGGGGCTTAGGCTATGGCTACACCTTC.

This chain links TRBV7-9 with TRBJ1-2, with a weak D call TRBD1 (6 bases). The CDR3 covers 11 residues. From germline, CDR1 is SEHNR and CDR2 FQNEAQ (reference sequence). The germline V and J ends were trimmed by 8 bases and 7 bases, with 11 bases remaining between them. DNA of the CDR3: TGTGCCAGCGAGGGGGGCTTTGGCTACACCTTC. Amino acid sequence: CASEGGFGYTF.

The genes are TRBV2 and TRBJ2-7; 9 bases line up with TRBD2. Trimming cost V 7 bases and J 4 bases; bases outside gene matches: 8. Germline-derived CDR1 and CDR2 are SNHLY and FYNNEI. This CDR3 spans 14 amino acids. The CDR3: CASTGGLAGYEQYF. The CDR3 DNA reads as TGTGCCAGCACCGGAGGCCTAGCGGGATACGAGCAGTACTTC.

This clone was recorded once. CDR3 sequence: CSARKGNEQFF. The DNA for the CDR3 is TGCAGTGCTAGAAAGGGCAATGAGCAGTTCTTC. The rearrangement uses TRBV20-1 and TRBJ2-1; the D is unclear. V lost 2 bases and J 6 bases, leaving 5 bases between the germline ends. CDR1 is DFQATT, CDR2 SNEGSKA, per germline (reference sequence). The CDR3 extends over 11 amino acids.

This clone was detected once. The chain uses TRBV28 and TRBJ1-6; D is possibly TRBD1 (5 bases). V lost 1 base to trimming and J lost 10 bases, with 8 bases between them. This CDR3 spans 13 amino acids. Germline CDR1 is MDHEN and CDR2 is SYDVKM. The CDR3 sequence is CASSLSGSSPLHF. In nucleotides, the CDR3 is TGTGCCAGCAGTTTATCAGGGAGCTCACCCCTCCACTTT.